These T cell receptor beta chains were read from a single sample in a study of blood T cell repertoires in COVID-19. This table comes from immunoSEQ multiplex PCR, and its TCRdb copy is limited to in-frame clones, with some not included. This sample has some 330,000 clones; 70% to 90% occur once, and the top ten carry 1.5% to 2%. Sequencing was done on a sample of PBMCs or T cells enriched from blood (not recorded which). These TCRs come from a man aged 35-49 years in a cohort exposed to, infected with or recovered from COVID-19 (not recorded which). The CDR3 runs from the conserved cysteine through the conserved F or W. A D gene is named only where the DNA matches it firmly. Size is stated for part of the rows, as once, few or many counts, or as a class when the clone is expanded.

clone size: .
J gene: TRBJ2-1
V gene: TRBV11-3
D gene: TRBD2
CDR3 protein: CASSFEGTSGRHEQFF
CDR3 DNA: TGTGCCAGCAGCTTTGAGGGGACTAGTGGTAGGCATGAGCAGTTCTTC

clone size: .
J gene: TRBJ1-4
V gene: TRBV5-5
D gene: TRBD1
CDR3 protein: CASSRQGANGEKLFF
CDR3 DNA: TGTGCCAGCAGCAGACAGGGGGCAAACGGTGAAAAACTGTTTTTT

clone size: .
J gene: TRBJ1-6
V gene: TRBV2
D gene: .
CDR3 protein: CASAGPGLASNSPLHF
CDR3 DNA: TGTGCCAGCGCCGGACCGGGACTGGCATCCAATTCACCCCTCCACTTT

clone size: .
J gene: TRBJ2-5
V gene: TRBV5-1
D gene: TRBD1
CDR3 protein: CASSLAPRDRVGETQYF
CDR3 DNA: TGCGCCAGCAGCTTGGCCCCAAGGGACAGGGTAGGAGAGACCCAGTACTTC

clone size: once
J gene: TRBJ1-1
V gene: TRBV20-1
D gene: .
CDR3 protein: CSPTATEAFF
CDR3 DNA: TGCAGTCCGACAGCCACTGAAGCTTTCTTT

clone size: .
J gene: TRBJ1-2
V gene: TRBV7-8
D gene: TRBD1
CDR3 protein: CASSLGTGINGYGYTF
CDR3 DNA: TGTGCCAGCAGCTTAGGGACAGGGATAAATGGCTATGGCTACACCTTC

clone size: .
J gene: TRBJ2-7
V gene: TRBV6-5
D gene: TRBD1
CDR3 protein: CASSPGQGTYEQYF
CDR3 DNA: TGTGCCAGCAGCCCCGGACAGGGCACCTACGAGCAGTACTTC

clone size: once
J gene: TRBJ1-3
V gene: TRBV7-6
D gene: .
CDR3 protein: CASSLEVWGSDRTSGNTIYF
CDR3 DNA: TGTGCCAGCAGCTTAGAGGTATGGGGTTCCGACAGAACGTCTGGAAACACCATATATTTT

clone size: .
J gene: TRBJ2-7
V gene: TRBV30
D gene: TRBD2
CDR3 protein: CAWSGGGLAHEQYF
CDR3 DNA: TGTGCCTGGAGTGGGGGGGGACTAGCCCACGAGCAGTACTTC

clone size: .
J gene: TRBJ2-1
V gene: TRBV11-1
D gene: .
CDR3 protein: CASSLRNRAIEQFF
CDR3 DNA: TGTGCCAGCAGCTTAAGGAACAGGGCCATTGAGCAGTTCTTC

clone size: .
J gene: TRBJ1-2
V gene: TRBV25-1
D gene: TRBD1
CDR3 protein: CASSEPGGSIYGYTF
CDR3 DNA: TGTGCCAGCAGTGAACCAGGGGGCTCTATCTATGGCTACACCTTC

clone size: .
J gene: TRBJ2-1
V gene: TRBV21-1
D gene: .
CDR3 protein: CAQRSSYNEQFF
CDR3 DNA: TGTGCCCAGCGAAGCTCCTACAATGAGCAGTTCTTC

clone size: .
J gene: TRBJ2-3
V gene: TRBV9
D gene: .
CDR3 protein: CASSVMANTQYF
CDR3 DNA: TGTGCCAGCAGCGTAATGGCAAATACGCAGTATTTT

clone size: .
J gene: TRBJ2-3
V gene: TRBV7-3
D gene: .
CDR3 protein: CASSLTAAGRPDTQYF
CDR3 DNA: TGTGCCAGCAGCTTAACAGCGGCGGGCCGCCCAGATACGCAGTATTTT

clone size: .
J gene: TRBJ1-1
V gene: TRBV7-2
D gene: TRBD1
CDR3 protein: CASSLAPDRITEAFF
CDR3 DNA: TGTGCCAGCAGCTTAGCCCCGGACAGGATCACTGAAGCTTTCTTT

clone size: .
J gene: TRBJ2-3
V gene: TRBV2
D gene: TRBD2
CDR3 protein: CASPAREEADTQYF
CDR3 DNA: TGTGCCAGCCCAGCGCGGGAGGAGGCAGATACGCAGTATTTT

clone size: .
J gene: TRBJ2-3
V gene: TRBV6-2/TRBV6-3
D gene: TRBD2
CDR3 protein: CASSYTEAAGGSDTQYF
CDR3 DNA: TGTGCCAGCAGTTACACCGAGGCGGCGGGAGGGTCAGATACGCAGTATTTT

clone size: .
J gene: TRBJ2-1
V gene: TRBV3-1/TRBV3-2
D gene: TRBD2
CDR3 protein: CASSQGVLAGGIEQFF
CDR3 DNA: TGTGCCAGCAGCCAGGGTGTCCTAGCGGGAGGTATTGAGCAGTTCTTC

clone size: .
J gene: TRBJ2-3
V gene: TRBV10-3
D gene: .
CDR3 protein: CAISERGQILDTQYF
CDR3 DNA: TGTGCCATCAGTGAACGTGGTCAGATATTGGATACGCAGTATTTT

clone size: .
J gene: TRBJ2-3
V gene: TRBV6-5
D gene: .
CDR3 protein: CASSYREKGYTQYF
CDR3 DNA: TGTGCCAGCAGTTATCGGGAGAAGGGATATACGCAGTATTTT

clone size: .
J gene: TRBJ1-1
V gene: TRBV11-2
D gene: .
CDR3 protein: CASSLDQVDTEAFF
CDR3 DNA: TGTGCCAGCAGCTTAGATCAGGTGGACACTGAAGCTTTCTTT

clone size: once
J gene: TRBJ1-5
V gene: TRBV19
D gene: .
CDR3 protein: CASSIARGSNQPQHF
CDR3 DNA: TGTGCCAGTAGTATAGCCAGGGGAAGCAATCAGCCCCAGCATTTT

clone size: .
J gene: TRBJ1-1
V gene: TRBV27
D gene: .
CDR3 protein: CASKRGEGTTEAFF
CDR3 DNA: TGTGCCAGCAAGAGGGGGGAGGGGACCACTGAAGCTTTCTTT

clone size: .
J gene: TRBJ1-1
V gene: TRBV7-2
D gene: TRBD1
CDR3 protein: CASSSQGGTEAFF
CDR3 DNA: TGTGCCAGCAGCTCACAGGGGGGAACTGAAGCTTTCTTT

clone size: .
J gene: TRBJ2-3
V gene: TRBV5-1
D gene: TRBD2
CDR3 protein: CASSTQREGRLADTQYF
CDR3 DNA: TGCGCCAGCAGCACCCAGCGGGAGGGCCGGTTGGCAGATACGCAGTATTTT

clone size: once
J gene: TRBJ2-1
V gene: TRBV29-1
D gene: .
CDR3 protein: CSFSPTGDSYNEQFF
CDR3 DNA: TGCAGCTTCAGCCCAACAGGAGATTCTTACAATGAGCAGTTCTTC

clone size: .
J gene: TRBJ2-1
V gene: TRBV30
D gene: .
CDR3 protein: CAWSARAYYNEQFF
CDR3 DNA: TGTGCCTGGAGTGCTAGAGCTTACTACAATGAGCAGTTCTTC